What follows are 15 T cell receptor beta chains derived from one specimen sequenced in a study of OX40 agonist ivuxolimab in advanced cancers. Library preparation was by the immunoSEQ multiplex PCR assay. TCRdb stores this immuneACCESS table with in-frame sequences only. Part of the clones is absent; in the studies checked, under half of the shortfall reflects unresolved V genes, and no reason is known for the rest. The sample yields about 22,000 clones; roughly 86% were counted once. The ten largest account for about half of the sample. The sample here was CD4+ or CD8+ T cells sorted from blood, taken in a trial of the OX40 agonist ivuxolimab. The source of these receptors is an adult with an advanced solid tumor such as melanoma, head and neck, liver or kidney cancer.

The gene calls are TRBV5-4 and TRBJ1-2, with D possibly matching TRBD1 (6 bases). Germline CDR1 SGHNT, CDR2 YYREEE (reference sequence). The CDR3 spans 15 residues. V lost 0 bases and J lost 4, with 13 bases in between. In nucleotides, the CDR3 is TGTGCCAGCAGCTTGGGGGGGCCACCGACCTATGGCTACACCTTC. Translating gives CASSLGGPPTYGYTF.

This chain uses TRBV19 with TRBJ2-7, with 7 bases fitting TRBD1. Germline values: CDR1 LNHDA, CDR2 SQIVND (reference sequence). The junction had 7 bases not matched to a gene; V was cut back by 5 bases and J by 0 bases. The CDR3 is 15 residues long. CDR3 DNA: TGTGCCAGTAGTCTCAGGGACAGAAGCTCCTACGAGCAGTACTTC. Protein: CASSLRDRSSYEQYF.

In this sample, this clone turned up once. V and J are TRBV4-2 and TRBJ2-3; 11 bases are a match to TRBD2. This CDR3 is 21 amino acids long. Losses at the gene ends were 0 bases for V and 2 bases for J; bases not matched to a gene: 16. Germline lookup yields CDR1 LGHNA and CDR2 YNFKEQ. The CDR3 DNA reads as TGTGCCAGCAGCCAAGAATTACGTCTAGCGGGGGGATCGAGCCCCACAGATACGCAGTATTTT. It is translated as CASSQELRLAGGSSPTDTQYF.

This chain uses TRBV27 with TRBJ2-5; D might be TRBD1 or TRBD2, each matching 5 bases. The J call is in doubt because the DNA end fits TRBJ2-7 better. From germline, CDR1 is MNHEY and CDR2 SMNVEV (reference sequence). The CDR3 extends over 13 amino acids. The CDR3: CASSSGRGYEQYF. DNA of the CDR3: TGTGCCAGCAGTTCGGGACGGGGCTACGAGCAGTACTTC.

CDR3 loop: CATSPQGAYEQYF. The CDR3 DNA is TGTGCCACCTCTCCACAGGGGGCATACGAGCAGTACTTC. V and J are TRBV11-2 and TRBJ2-7; 9 bases map to TRBD1. The CDR3 covers 13 residues. Per germline, CDR1 SGHAT and CDR2 FQNNGV. V was clipped by 10 bases and J by 4 bases; unmatched bases: 8.

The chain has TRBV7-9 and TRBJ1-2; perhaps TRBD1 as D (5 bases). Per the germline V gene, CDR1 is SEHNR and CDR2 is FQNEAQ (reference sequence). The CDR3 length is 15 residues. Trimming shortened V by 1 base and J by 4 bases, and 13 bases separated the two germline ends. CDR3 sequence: CASSLVGRELYGYTF. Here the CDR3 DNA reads TGTGCCAGCAGCTTAGTGGGCAGGGAACTCTATGGCTACACCTTC. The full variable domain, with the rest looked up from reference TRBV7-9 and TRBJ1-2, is DTGVSQNPRHKITKRGQNVTFRCDPISEHNRLYWYRQTLGQGPEFLTYFQNEAQLEKSRLLSDRFSAERPKGSFSTLEIQRTEQGDSAMYLCASSLVGRELYGYTFGSGTRLTVV.

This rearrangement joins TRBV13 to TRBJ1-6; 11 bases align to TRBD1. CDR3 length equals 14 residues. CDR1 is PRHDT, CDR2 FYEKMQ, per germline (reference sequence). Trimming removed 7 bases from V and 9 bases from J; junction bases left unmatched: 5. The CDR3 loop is CASIRTGGISPLHF. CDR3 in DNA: TGTGCCAGCATAAGGACAGGGGGCATTTCACCCCTCCACTTT.

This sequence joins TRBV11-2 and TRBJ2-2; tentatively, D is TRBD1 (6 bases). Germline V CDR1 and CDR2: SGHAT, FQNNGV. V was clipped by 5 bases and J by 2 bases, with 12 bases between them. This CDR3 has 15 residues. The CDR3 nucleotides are TGTGCCAGCAGCCCATGGACAGCCAACACCGGGGAGCTGTTTTTT. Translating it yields CASSPWTANTGELFF.

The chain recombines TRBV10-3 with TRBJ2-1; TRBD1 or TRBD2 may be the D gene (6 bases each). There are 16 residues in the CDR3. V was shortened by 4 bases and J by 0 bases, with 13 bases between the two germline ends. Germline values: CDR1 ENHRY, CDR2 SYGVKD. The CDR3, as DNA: TGTGCCATCAGTGGGGCAGGGGAGGCCTCCTACAATGAGCAGTTCTTC. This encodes CAISGAGEASYNEQFF.

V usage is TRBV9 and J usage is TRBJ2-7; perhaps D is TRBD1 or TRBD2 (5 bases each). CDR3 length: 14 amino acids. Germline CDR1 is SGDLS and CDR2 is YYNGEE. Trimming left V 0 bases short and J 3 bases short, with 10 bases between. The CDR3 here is CASSVGRDLYEQYF. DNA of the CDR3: TGTGCCAGCAGCGTAGGCCGGGACCTCTACGAGCAGTACTTC.

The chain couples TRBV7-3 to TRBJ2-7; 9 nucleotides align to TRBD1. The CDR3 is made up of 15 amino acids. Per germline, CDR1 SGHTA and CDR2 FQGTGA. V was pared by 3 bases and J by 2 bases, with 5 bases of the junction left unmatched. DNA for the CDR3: TGTGCCAGCAGCTTGAGACAGGGGGGAGCCTACGAGCAGTACTTC. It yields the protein CASSLRQGGAYEQYF.

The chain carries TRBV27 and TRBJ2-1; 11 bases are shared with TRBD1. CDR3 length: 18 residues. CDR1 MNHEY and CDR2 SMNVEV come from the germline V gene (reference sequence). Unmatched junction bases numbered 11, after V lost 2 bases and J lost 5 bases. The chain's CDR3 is CASSLVGWTGGFDNEQFF. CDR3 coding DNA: TGTGCCAGCAGTTTAGTTGGTTGGACAGGGGGCTTCGACAATGAGCAGTTCTTC.

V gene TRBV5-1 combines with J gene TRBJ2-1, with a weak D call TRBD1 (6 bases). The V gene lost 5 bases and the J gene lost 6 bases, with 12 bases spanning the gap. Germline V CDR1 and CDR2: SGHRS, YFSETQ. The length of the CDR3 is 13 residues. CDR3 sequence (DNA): TGCGCCAGCAGTCCCACAGGGTCCAATGAGCAGTTCTTC. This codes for CASSPTGSNEQFF. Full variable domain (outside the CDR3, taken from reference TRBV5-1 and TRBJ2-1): KAGVTQTPRYLIKTRGQQVTLSCSPISGHRSVSWYQQTPGQGLQFLFEYFSETQRNKGNFPGRFSGRQFSNSRSEMNVSTLELGDSALYLCASSPTGSNEQFFGPGTRLTVL.

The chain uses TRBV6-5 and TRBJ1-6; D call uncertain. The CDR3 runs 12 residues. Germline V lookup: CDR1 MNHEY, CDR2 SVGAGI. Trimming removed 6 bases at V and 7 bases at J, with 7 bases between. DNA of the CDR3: TGTGCCAGCAGCTACATAAATTCACCCCTCCACTTT. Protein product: CASSYINSPLHF.

CDR3 nucleotides: TGTGCCAGTAGTCGGAGGGGGATGCAAGAGACCCAGTACTTC. Residues: CASSRRGMQETQYF. The V and J genes are TRBV19 and TRBJ2-7; D assignment may be TRBD1 or TRBD2 (6 bases each). The closer fit of TRBJ2-5 to the DNA end suggests the J call may be wrong. The CDR3 has 14 amino acids. Germline V gene lookup returns CDR1 LNHDA and CDR2 SQIVND (reference sequence).